The rows below give T cell receptor beta chains drawn from one sample of a study of CD8+ T cells in alopecia areata. TCRdb keeps only in-frame clones here, not all; method: immunoSEQ multiplex PCR. The data show some 200,000 clones, 50% to 60% seen once. Sequenced here: CD4+ T cells sorted from blood, sampled at week 4, from a patient treated with tofacitinib. The receptors shown here come from a human donor with alopecia areata. CDR3s include the opening cysteine and the closing phenylalanine or tryptophan. The D gene is left open where the match is weak. Rows give clone size only sometimes, using once, few, many, or a class for an expanded clone.

d_call j_call clone_size v_call cdr3_aa cdr3_nt
. TRBJ2-5 . TRBV5-1 CASSFGDGKETQYF TGCGCCAGCAGCTTTGGGGACGGAAAAGAGACCCAGTACTTC
TRBD1 TRBJ2-2 few TRBV19 CASTGGYTGELFF TGTGCCAGTACAGGGGGATACACCGGGGAGCTGTTTTTT
TRBD1 TRBJ2-1 many TRBV9 CASSSRDRGYNEQFF TGTGCCAGCAGCAGCCGGGACAGGGGTTACAATGAGCAGTTCTTC
. TRBJ1-1 once TRBV7-8 CASSLGRSNTEAFF TGTGCCAGCAGCTTAGGGAGATCAAACACTGAAGCTTTCTTT
. TRBJ2-7 . TRBV6-5 CASSKGAPRYEQYF TGTGCCAGCAGTAAAGGGGCTCCACGGTACGAGCAGTACTTC
. TRBJ2-3 . TRBV29-1 CSVLRVLTDTQYF TGCAGCGTTCTCAGGGTATTGACAGATACGCAGTATTTT
. TRBJ1-5 . TRBV9 CASSVPKRGYQPQHF TGTGCCAGCAGCGTTCCTAAAAGGGGGTATCAGCCCCAGCATTTT
. TRBJ1-2 . TRBV29-1 CSVETSYGYTF TGCAGCGTTGAAACGTCTTATGGCTACACCTTC
. TRBJ1-3 few TRBV10-3 CATLQQLSESGNTIYF TGTGCCACCCTACAACAGCTCTCTGAATCTGGAAACACCATATATTTT
TRBD1 TRBJ1-5 . TRBV2 CASRQGANQPQHF TGTGCCAGCAGACAGGGGGCCAATCAGCCCCAGCATTTT
. TRBJ1-6 . TRBV5-6 CASSSAGSLNSPLHF TGTGCCAGCAGCTCGGCGGGGAGCCTTAATTCACCCCTCCACTTT
TRBD1 TRBJ2-7 . TRBV4-1 CASSQAGQGVNEQYF TGCGCCAGCAGCCAGGCTGGACAGGGGGTCAACGAGCAGTACTTC
. TRBJ1-2 . TRBV29-1 CSVDGDYGYTF TGCAGCGTTGATGGGGACTATGGCTACACCTTC
TRBD1 TRBJ2-5 few TRBV29-1 CSVRNRGTETQYF TGCAGCGTGCGCAACAGGGGTACAGAGACCCAGTACTTC
. TRBJ1-1 once TRBV30 CAWSQQGGRSWEAFF TGTGCCTGGAGCCAACAGGGTGGGAGGAGTTGGGAAGCTTTCTTT
. TRBJ1-2 few TRBV29-1 CSVAVDREYGYTF TGCAGCGTTGCAGTTGACAGAGAATATGGCTACACCTTC
. TRBJ1-1 . TRBV5-4 CASRPNLNTEAFF TGTGCCAGCAGGCCTAATCTGAACACTGAAGCTTTCTTT
. TRBJ1-2 . TRBV28 CASSPVDSHYGYTF TGTGCCAGCAGCCCCGTTGATAGCCACTATGGCTACACCTTC
. TRBJ2-1 . TRBV23-1 CASSLNEQFF TGCGCCAGCTCACTCAATGAGCAGTTCTTC
. TRBJ1-2 . TRBV6-1 CASTQRGTQGGGYTF TGTGCCTCGACCCAACGGGGCACTCAAGGTGGTGGCTACACCTTC
. TRBJ2-4 . TRBV29-1 CSAEGDRGNIQYF TGCAGCGCTGAGGGGGACCGGGGGAACATTCAGTACTTC
. TRBJ1-2 . TRBV29-1 CSVLAVGGRSGYTF TGCAGCGTGCTAGCCGTAGGGGGGAGGAGTGGCTACACCTTC
TRBD1 TRBJ2-7 few TRBV5-5 CASSLALGQGSYEQYF TGTGCCAGCAGCTTGGCCCTGGGACAGGGTTCCTACGAGCAGTACTTC
. TRBJ1-1 . TRBV2 CASSERETTEAFF TGTGCCAGCAGTGAACGGGAGACCACTGAAGCTTTCTTT
. TRBJ2-1 . TRBV5-4 CASSFPRQGIYNEQFF TGTGCCAGCAGCTTTCCCCGGCAGGGTATCTACAATGAGCAGTTCTTC
. TRBJ2-1 few TRBV10-2 CASSHGLDYNEQFF TGCGCCAGCAGCCATGGACTGGACTACAATGAGCAGTTCTTC
TRBD1 TRBJ1-5 once TRBV30 CAWAGGEDQPQHF TGTGCCTGGGCAGGGGGCGAGGATCAGCCCCAGCATTTT
. TRBJ1-2 . TRBV25-1 CASSEDLQGRYGYTF TGTGCCAGCAGTGAAGACTTGCAGGGTCGATATGGCTACACCTTC
TRBD1 TRBJ2-5 . TRBV29-1 CSVARDSTLQETQYF TGCAGCGTTGCCCGGGACAGCACCCTCCAAGAGACCCAGTACTTC
. TRBJ2-7 . TRBV29-1 CSVEPGPGEQYF TGCAGCGTTGAACCCGGGCCTGGGGAGCAGTACTTC
TRBD1 TRBJ2-3 . TRBV29-1 CSVAGDRHLDTQYF TGCAGCGTTGCCGGGGACAGACACCTAGATACGCAGTATTTT
. TRBJ1-2 . TRBV11-1 CASSPRDGDYGYTF TGTGCCAGCAGCCCTAGGGATGGGGACTATGGCTACACCTTC
. TRBJ1-6 few TRBV9 CASSPRQGTESPLHF TGTGCCAGCAGCCCTCGCCAGGGTACGGAATCACCCCTCCACTTT
. TRBJ2-7 . TRBV6-8 CASSSRDRLYEQYF TGTGCCAGCAGTTCCCGGGACCGGCTATACGAGCAGTACTTC
TRBD1 TRBJ2-7 . TRBV12-5 CASGTGGSYEQYF TGTGCTAGTGGCACAGGGGGCTCCTACGAGCAGTACTTC
TRBD2 TRBJ2-2 . TRBV4-3 CASSQVAGGSTGELFF TGCGCCAGCAGCCAAGTTGCGGGGGGTAGCACCGGGGAGCTGTTTTTT
. TRBJ2-7 few TRBV7-2 CASSSSPYEQYF TGTGCCAGCAGCTCGAGTCCCTACGAGCAGTACTTC
. TRBJ2-2 . TRBV25-1 CASSQPLTGELFF TGTGCCAGCAGTCAACCGCTCACCGGGGAGCTGTTTTTT
. TRBJ2-7 . TRBV9 CASSVEQGGNEQYF TGTGCCAGCAGCGTAGAACAGGGCGGCAACGAGCAGTACTTC
. TRBJ2-3 . TRBV5-1 CASSPLSTDTQYF TGCGCCAGCAGCCCACTGAGCACAGATACGCAGTATTTT
. TRBJ1-1 . TRBV4-3 CASSQDFGNEAFF TGCGCCAGCAGCCAAGATTTCGGCAATGAAGCTTTCTTT
. TRBJ2-7 . TRBV25-1 CASSGQSYEQYF TGTGCCAGCAGTGGGCAGTCCTACGAGCAGTACTTC